The 7 T cell receptor beta chains below all came from one sample that was sequenced in a study of T-cell memory formation after mild COVID-19. TCRdb re-analysed the 5' RACE reads in MiXCR, keeping a single row per CDR3 protein. Among under 200,000 distinct CDR3 sequences listed, 11% were seen once. The sequenced sample was PBMCs or a T cell subset sorted from them (not recorded which). These TCRs come from a man aged 18-30 years who had mild COVID-19 (a few samples of this study predate the infection). Cell type and time point are not known.

The rearrangement uses TRBV7-9 and TRBJ2-2; possible D gene TRBD1, 6 bases. The V end was cut by 4 bases, the J end by 4 bases, with 7 bases between. The length of the CDR3 is 13 residues. Germline assignment: CDR1 SEHNR and CDR2 FQNEAQ (reference sequence). DNA for the CDR3: TGTGCCAGCAGCTACAGGGTCACCGGGGAGCTGTTTTTT. Translating gives CASSYRVTGELFF.

The DNA for the CDR3 is TGTGCCAGCAGTCAGGGGGCGGGAGAGACCCAGTACTTC. Protein: CASSQGAGETQYF. The rearrangement links TRBV7-2 to TRBJ2-5; 8 bases fit TRBD1. Germline trimming cut 6 bases from V and 4 bases from J; bases unmatched to any gene: 4. The CDR3 has 13 amino acids. From germline, CDR1 is SGHTA and CDR2 FQGNSA. The whole variable domain, filled in from reference TRBV7-2 and TRBJ2-5, reads GAGVSQSPSNKVTEKGKDVELRCDPISGHTALYWYRQSLGQGLEFLIYFQGNSAPDKSGLPSDRFSAERTGGSVSTLTIQRTQQEDSAVYLCASSQGAGETQYFGPGTRLLVL.

This clonotype was detected many times. This chain uses TRBV2 with TRBJ2-3; D is ambiguous. The length of the CDR3 is 12 residues. V lost 2 bases, J lost 3 bases, and 3 bases lay in between. Germline V gives CDR1 SNHLY, CDR2 FYNNEI. As DNA, the CDR3 is TGTGCCAGCAGTGAACAAACAGATACGCAGTATTTT. It specifies CASSEQTDTQYF.

This clonotype came up a few times. This chain connects TRBV7-3 to TRBJ1-6; TRBD1 aligns across 7 bases. The CDR3 extends over 12 amino acids. Trimming took 5 bases from V and 10 from J; bases not matched to a gene: 2. The germline V gene encodes CDR1 SGHTA and CDR2 FQGTGA. CDR3 in amino acids: CASSTGDSPLHF. The DNA for the CDR3 is TGTGCCAGCAGCACAGGGGACTCACCCCTCCACTTT.

A few counts support this clonotype. This chain links TRBV20-1 with TRBJ2-5; no reliable D call. The CDR3 sequence is 10 residues long. The V gene lost 5 bases and the J gene lost 5 bases, with 6 bases spanning the gap. CDR1 DFQATT and CDR2 SNEGSKA come from the germline V gene (reference sequence). CDR3 DNA: TGCAGTGCTGCTCGCGAGACCCAGTACTTC. It codes for CSAARETQYF.

V is TRBV7-2 and J is TRBJ2-7; a possible D gene is TRBD2 (5 bases). Germline CDR1 reads SGHTA; CDR2 reads FQGNSA. CDR3 size: 14 residues. The V and J ends lost 5 bases and 2 bases respectively, with 13 bases between them. The CDR3 loop reads CASSRASGTYEQYF. In nucleotides, the CDR3 is TGTGCCAGCAGCCGCGCGAGCGGAACCTACGAGCAGTACTTC.

The table lists this clonotype with a few counts. The chain couples TRBV5-4 to TRBJ2-5; maybe TRBD2 (6 bases). The CDR3 has 13 residues. With 7 bases removed from V and 4 bases from J, the gap between germline ends came to 14 bases. Germline V gene sequence: CDR1 SGHNT, CDR2 YYREEE (reference sequence). CDR3 amino acids: CASGGGIGETQYF. CDR3 nucleotides: TGTGCCAGCGGGGGAGGAATTGGAGAGACCCAGTACTTC.